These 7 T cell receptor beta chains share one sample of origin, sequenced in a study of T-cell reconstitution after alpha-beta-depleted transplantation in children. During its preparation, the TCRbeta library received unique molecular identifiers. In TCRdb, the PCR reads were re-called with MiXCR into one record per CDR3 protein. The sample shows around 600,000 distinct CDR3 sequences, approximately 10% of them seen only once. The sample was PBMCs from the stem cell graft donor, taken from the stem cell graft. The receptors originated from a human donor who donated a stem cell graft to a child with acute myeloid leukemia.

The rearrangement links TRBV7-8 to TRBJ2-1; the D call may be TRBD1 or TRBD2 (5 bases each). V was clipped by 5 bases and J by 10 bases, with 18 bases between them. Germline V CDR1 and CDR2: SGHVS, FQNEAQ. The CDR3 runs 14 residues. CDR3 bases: TGTGCCAGCAGCCCGGGACCAATAGTTCTCGAGCAGTTCTTC. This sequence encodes CASSPGPIVLEQFF.

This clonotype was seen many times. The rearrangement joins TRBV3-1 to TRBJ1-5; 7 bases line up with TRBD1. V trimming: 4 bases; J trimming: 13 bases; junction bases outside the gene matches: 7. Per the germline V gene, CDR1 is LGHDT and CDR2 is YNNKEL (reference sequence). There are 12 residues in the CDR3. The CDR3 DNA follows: TGTGCCAGCAGCCTTCAAAAGGGGGCTCAGCATTTT. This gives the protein CASSLQKGAQHF.

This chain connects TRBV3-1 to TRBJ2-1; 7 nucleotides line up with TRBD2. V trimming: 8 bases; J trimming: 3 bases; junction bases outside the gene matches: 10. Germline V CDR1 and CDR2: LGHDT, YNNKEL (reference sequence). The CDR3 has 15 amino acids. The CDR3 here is CASCPSSGGYNEQFF. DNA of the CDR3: TGTGCCAGCTGCCCCTCTAGCGGAGGCTACAATGAGCAGTTCTTC.

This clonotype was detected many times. This CDR3 is CASSLSGWGAKEAQYF. The CDR3 nucleotides read TGTGCCAGCAGCCTTTCTGGTTGGGGGGCGAAGGAGGCCCAGTACTTC. This chain links TRBV3-1 with TRBJ2-5; the D gene could be TRBD1 or TRBD2 (6 bases each). CDR3 length equals 16 residues. Germline V gives CDR1 LGHDT, CDR2 YNNKEL (reference sequence). The germline V and J ends were trimmed by 4 bases and 9 bases, with 24 bases remaining between them.

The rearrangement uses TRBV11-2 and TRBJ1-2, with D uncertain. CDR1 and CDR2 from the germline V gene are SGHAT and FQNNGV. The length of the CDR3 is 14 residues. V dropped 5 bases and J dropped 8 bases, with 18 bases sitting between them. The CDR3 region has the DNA TGTGCCAGCAGCCTAGGACCCTCGTTTGAGGGCTACACCTTC. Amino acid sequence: CASSLGPSFEGYTF. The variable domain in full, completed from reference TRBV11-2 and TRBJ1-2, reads EAGVAQSPRYKIIEKRQSVAFWCNPISGHATLYWYQQILGQGPKLLIQFQNNGVVDDSQLPKDRFSAERLKGVDSTLKIQPAKLEDSAVYLCASSLGPSFEGYTFGSGTRLTVV.

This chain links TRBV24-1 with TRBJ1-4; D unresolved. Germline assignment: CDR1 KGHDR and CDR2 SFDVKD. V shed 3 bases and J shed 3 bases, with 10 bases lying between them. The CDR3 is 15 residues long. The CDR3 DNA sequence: TGTGCCACCAGTGATACCCGACGGGCTAATGAAAAACTGTTTTTT. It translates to CATSDTRRANEKLFF.

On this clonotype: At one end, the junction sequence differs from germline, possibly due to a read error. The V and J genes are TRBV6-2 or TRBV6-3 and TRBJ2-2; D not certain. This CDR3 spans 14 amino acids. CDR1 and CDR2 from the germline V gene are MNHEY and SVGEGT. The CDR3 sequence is CTSRTTILIGELFF. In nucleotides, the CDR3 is TGTACCAGCAGAACAACCATATTAATCGGGGAGCTGTTTTTT.